The rows below give T cell receptor beta chains drawn from one sample of a study of blood T cell repertoires in COVID-19. Method: immunoSEQ multiplex PCR; TCRdb's copy keeps in-frame clones and lacks some. Of 200,000 to 300,000 clones listed, roughly nine tenths are singletons. Source material: PBMCs or T cells enriched from blood (not recorded which). Receptor source: a woman aged 25-40 years with acute COVID-19. Both conserved end residues are part of each CDR3. The D gene is left open where the match is weak. The size of a clone is reported for some rows only, either as once, few or many, or as a class for expanded clones.

clone_size	d_call	j_call	v_call	cdr3_aa	cdr3_nt
.	.	TRBJ1-4	TRBV25-1	CASSEGGEINEKLFF	TGTGCCAGCAGTGAAGGGGGGGAAATAAATGAAAAACTGTTTTTT
.	TRBD2	TRBJ2-1	TRBV7-9	CASSPQSPSGGSYNEQFF	TGTGCCAGCAGCCCACAATCCCCTAGCGGGGGGTCCTACAATGAGCAGTTCTTC
.	TRBD1	TRBJ1-2	TRBV29-1	CSVVGEQGADYGYTF	TGCAGCGTTGTCGGGGAACAGGGGGCTGACTATGGCTACACCTTC
.	TRBD1	TRBJ1-5	TRBV5-1	CASSSGQGAYQPQHF	TGCGCCAGCAGCTCGGGACAGGGGGCCTATCAGCCCCAGCATTTT
.	TRBD1	TRBJ1-2	TRBV11-1	CASSLAGGAYYGYTF	TGTGCCAGCAGCTTAGCAGGGGGCGCTTACTATGGCTACACCTTC
.	TRBD1	TRBJ2-4	TRBV19	CASSMWTGEPKNIQYF	TGTGCCAGTAGTATGTGGACAGGCGAACCCAAAAACATTCAGTACTTC
.	.	TRBJ1-5	TRBV5-8	CASSSLGANQPQHF	TGTGCCAGCAGCTCGCTTGGGGCGAATCAGCCCCAGCATTTT
.	.	TRBJ1-1	TRBV21-1	CASSKTGDEAEAFF	TGTGCCAGCAGCAAGACAGGGGACGAAGCTGAAGCTTTCTTT
once	.	TRBJ1-5	TRBV6-2/TRBV6-3	CASSTTIGESGRNQPQHF	TGTGCCAGCAGTACCACAATTGGGGAGTCGGGCCGCAATCAGCCCCAGCATTTT
.	.	TRBJ2-7	TRBV3-1/TRBV3-2	CASSPPISSRDEQYF	TGTGCCAGCAGCCCCCCGATATCCAGCAGGGACGAGCAGTACTTC
.	.	TRBJ1-1	TRBV19	CASSIRGLNTEAFF	TGTGCCAGTAGTATCAGGGGACTGAACACTGAAGCTTTCTTT
.	.	TRBJ1-2	TRBV12-3/TRBV12-4	CASSPSGAGGYTF	TGTGCCAGCAGTCCCTCCGGGGCGGGGGGCTACACCTTC
few	.	TRBJ1-5	TRBV6-5	CASSYSGANQPQHF	TGTGCCAGCAGTTACTCGGGGGCCAATCAGCCCCAGCATTTT
once	TRBD1	TRBJ1-2	TRBV4-1	CASSQVTGGNYGYTF	TGCGCCAGCAGCCAAGTGACAGGGGGCAACTATGGCTACACCTTC
once	.	TRBJ1-2	TRBV11-2	CASSLVPPGGSGYTF	TGTGCCAGCAGCTTAGTACCTCCCGGGGGATCTGGCTACACCTTC
once	.	TRBJ2-5	TRBV19	CASSIRETRNQETQYF	TGTGCCAGTAGTATAAGGGAGACTAGGAACCAAGAGACCCAGTACTTC
.	.	TRBJ2-1	TRBV6-5	CASSYGGDLYNEQFF	TGTGCCAGCAGTTATGGAGGGGACCTCTACAATGAGCAGTTCTTC
.	.	TRBJ2-5	TRBV28	CASSNGGTQYF	TGTGCCAGCAGTAACGGGGGGACCCAGTACTTC
.	.	TRBJ2-6	TRBV28	CASSLSGANVLTF	TGTGCCAGCAGTCTATCTGGGGCCAACGTCCTGACTTTC
.	.	TRBJ1-2	TRBV27	CASGLEGNYGYTF	TGTGCCAGCGGGTTGGAGGGGAACTATGGCTACACCTTC
few	.	TRBJ2-3	TRBV7-2	CASVQNTDTQYF	TGTGCCAGCGTACAGAACACAGATACGCAGTATTTT
.	TRBD1	TRBJ2-5	TRBV7-8	CASSLTGTETAQYF	TGTGCCAGCAGCTTAACCGGGACAGAGACCGCCCAGTACTTC
.	.	TRBJ1-3	TRBV2	CARLGADSSGNTIYF	TGTGCCAGACTGGGGGCAGATTCTTCTGGAAACACCATATATTTT
.	TRBD2	TRBJ2-1	TRBV5-6	CASTSGGALMANEQFF	TGTGCCAGCACCTCGGGAGGGGCGTTAATGGCCAATGAGCAGTTCTTC
.	TRBD1	TRBJ1-1	TRBV6-2/TRBV6-3	CASSQTGRAEAFF	TGTGCCAGCAGTCAGACAGGGAGAGCTGAAGCTTTCTTT
.	.	TRBJ1-1	TRBV29-1	CSAGHPNTEAFF	TGCAGCGCTGGACACCCGAACACTGAAGCTTTCTTT
.	TRBD2	TRBJ2-1	TRBV7-3	CASSLNQNGLGDEQFF	TGTGCCAGCAGCTTAAACCAAAACGGACTAGGTGATGAGCAGTTCTTC
.	.	TRBJ1-2	TRBV5-1	CASSPGGESAGYTF	TGCGCCAGCAGCCCAGGAGGGGAGTCGGCTGGCTACACCTTC
.	TRBD1	TRBJ1-5	TRBV4-1	CASSLRIGTGKVQPQHF	TGCGCCAGCAGTCTTAGAATCGGGACAGGAAAGGTCCAGCCCCAGCATTTT
once	TRBD2	TRBJ2-5	TRBV7-9	CASRDPGLAVQETQYF	TGTGCCAGCAGGGATCCGGGACTAGCGGTTCAAGAGACCCAGTACTTC
.	.	TRBJ1-4	TRBV25-1	CASSVPGVNEKLFF	TGTGCCAGCAGCGTTCCCGGGGTAAATGAAAAACTGTTTTTT
.	TRBD1	TRBJ1-4	TRBV11-2	CASSLAGGNAEKLFF	TGTGCCAGCAGCTTGGCAGGGGGCAATGCTGAAAAACTGTTTTTT
few	.	TRBJ1-4	TRBV5-5	CASNPGGSEKLFF	TGTGCCAGCAACCCTGGGGGGAGTGAAAAACTGTTTTTT
many	TRBD1	TRBJ2-1	TRBV4-3	CASSQAREGADEQFF	TGCGCCAGCAGCCAAGCCCGAGAGGGGGCGGATGAGCAGTTCTTC
.	.	TRBJ2-7	TRBV5-1	CASSYLGTPGTSEQYF	TGCGCCAGCAGCTACCTCGGGACACCCGGGACCAGCGAGCAGTACTTC
.	.	TRBJ2-3	TRBV2	CASSEAPQESTDTQYF	TGTGCCAGCAGTGAAGCACCTCAGGAAAGCACAGATACGCAGTATTTT
.	.	TRBJ1-2	TRBV6-1	CASSEERAGPGYTF	TGTGCCAGCAGTGAAGAAAGAGCGGGGCCTGGCTACACCTTC
.	TRBD1	TRBJ2-1	TRBV27	CASSVTGGGSGEQFF	TGTGCCAGCAGTGTCACAGGGGGCGGGAGTGGTGAGCAGTTCTTC
.	.	TRBJ1-2	TRBV4-3	CASSQDQGSYGYTF	TGCGCCAGCAGCCAAGATCAGGGCAGCTATGGCTACACCTTC
.	.	TRBJ1-2	TRBV6-1	CASSESVAGRRYGYTF	TGTGCCAGCAGTGAAAGCGTAGCGGGAAGGAGATATGGCTACACCTTC
.	.	TRBJ2-2	TRBV7-9	CASSPRVNTGELFF	TGTGCCAGCAGCCCCCGGGTGAACACCGGGGAGCTGTTTTTT
.	.	TRBJ2-5	TRBV19	CASSRGAVEETQYF	TGTGCCAGTTCCCGGGGGGCAGTCGAAGAGACCCAGTACTTC
.	TRBD1	TRBJ2-2	TRBV27	CASSFIRDRPNTGELFF	TGTGCCAGCAGTTTCATCAGGGACAGACCAAACACCGGGGAGCTGTTTTTT
.	.	TRBJ1-2	TRBV10-3	CAISESAGFYGYTF	TGTGCCATCAGTGAGTCTGCGGGGTTCTATGGCTACACCTTC
.	TRBD1	TRBJ1-2	TRBV20-1	CSTDRGDGYTF	TGCAGTACCGACAGGGGCGATGGCTACACCTTC
once	TRBD2	TRBJ2-5	TRBV9	CASSGGGGAQETQYF	TGTGCCAGCAGCGGTGGCGGGGGGGCCCAAGAGACCCAGTACTTC
.	TRBD1	TRBJ2-2	TRBV5-4	CASSPPIGQGASGELFF	TGTGCCAGCAGCCCACCCATTGGTCAGGGGGCGAGCGGGGAGCTGTTTTTT
.	.	TRBJ1-2	TRBV20-1	CSASPGRDYGYTF	TGCAGTGCTAGTCCAGGGCGAGACTATGGCTACACCTTC
.	TRBD1	TRBJ2-1	TRBV7-3	CASAPGQGKVEQFF	TGTGCCAGCGCCCCGGGACAGGGGAAAGTTGAGCAGTTCTTC
.	.	TRBJ2-7	TRBV18	CASSPPSRGEQYF	TGTGCCAGCTCACCACCCTCCCGGGGGGAGCAGTACTTC
.	.	TRBJ2-5	TRBV4-1	CASSQVGSEETQYF	TGCGCCAGCAGCCAAGTGGGTAGCGAAGAGACCCAGTACTTC
few	.	TRBJ1-1	TRBV20-1	CSASRTESEAFF	TGCAGTGCTAGTAGGACAGAGTCTGAAGCTTTCTTT
.	.	TRBJ2-7	TRBV18	CASSPGQTYEQYF	TGTGCCAGCTCACCAGGGCAGACCTACGAGCAGTACTTC
once	.	TRBJ2-2	TRBV9	CASSVGTGIRTGELFF	TGTGCCAGCAGCGTAGGAACAGGGATACGCACCGGGGAGCTGTTTTTT
.	TRBD1	TRBJ1-6	TRBV19	CASSIDGTVNSPLHF	TGTGCCAGTAGTATAGACGGGACAGTTAATTCACCCCTCCACTTT
.	.	TRBJ1-1	TRBV9	CASSVLMNTEAFF	TGTGCCAGCAGCGTTTTAATGAACACTGAAGCTTTCTTT
.	TRBD1	TRBJ1-1	TRBV20-1	CSASGQGRTEAFF	TGCAGTGCTAGTGGACAGGGGAGGACTGAAGCTTTCTTT
.	TRBD1	TRBJ1-1	TRBV13	CASSRTGITEAFF	TGTGCCAGCAGCCGGACAGGGATCACTGAAGCTTTCTTT
once	.	TRBJ1-1	TRBV11-3	CASSFRGLNTEAFF	TGTGCCAGCAGCTTCCGCGGGCTGAACACTGAAGCTTTCTTT
.	.	TRBJ2-7	TRBV25-1	CASVGAYEQYF	TGTGCCAGCGTCGGAGCCTACGAGCAGTACTTC